The 30 T cell receptor beta chains listed next were all sequenced from one sample in a study of shared clonotypes between healthy human individuals. Only in-frame clones appear in the TCRdb table, and some are missing; sequencing was by immunoSEQ multiplex PCR. This repertoire shows about 2,100,000 clones, 85% to 95% found once; its top ten account for around 1.7%. Naive CD8 cells, CD45RO-negative and positively selected for CCR7, excluded terminally differentiated effector memory CD45RA+ cells. Sequenced sample: naive CD8+ T cells from PBMCs. The source is a man younger than 35 in good health. Some clones in this sample may be carry-over from other donors' samples.

The chain uses TRBV4-2 and TRBJ2-3; D is perhaps TRBD2 (7 bases). With 1 base removed from V and 2 bases from J, the gap between germline ends came to 19 bases. CDR1 LGHNA and CDR2 YNFKEQ come from the germline V gene. The CDR3 extends over 18 amino acids. The CDR3 sequence: CASSQAPGRGGNTDTQYF. Written as DNA, the CDR3 is TGTGCCAGCAGCCAAGCCCCGGGAAGGGGGGGGAACACAGATACGCAGTATTTT.

The chain combines TRBV7-9 with TRBJ2-2, with 9 bases aligning to TRBD1. Germline assignment: CDR1 SEHNR and CDR2 FQNEAQ (reference sequence). This CDR3 contains 16 residues. The V gene end was trimmed by 4 bases and the J gene end by 4 bases; junction bases not matched to a gene: 7. The CDR3 bases are TGTGCCAGCAGCTCGCGGACAGGGGCCATCACCGGGGAGCTGTTTTTT. Its translation is CASSSRTGAITGELFF.

The rearrangement links TRBV7-9 to TRBJ2-5, with D hard to call. There are 15 residues in the CDR3. The V end was cut by 4 bases, the J end by 5 bases, with 17 bases between. CDR1 and CDR2 (germline): SEHNR, FQNEAQ (reference sequence). CDR3 DNA sequence: TGTGCCAGCAGCTCCCCCCCTAATCCTCCGGAGACCCAGTACTTC. This gives the protein CASSSPPNPPETQYF. Complete variable domain (other parts from reference TRBV7-9 and TRBJ2-5): DTGVSQNPRHKITKRGQNVTFRCDPISEHNRLYWYRQTLGQGPEFLTYFQNEAQLEKSRLLSDRFSAERPKGSFSTLEIQRTEQGDSAMYLCASSSPPNPPETQYFGPGTRLLVL.

The V call is TRBV7-2, the J call TRBJ2-7; the match to TRBD2 covers 11 bases. The CDR3 spans 15 residues. Germline CDR1 reads SGHTA; CDR2 reads FQGNSA. The V gene end was trimmed by 2 bases and the J gene end by 3 bases; junction bases not matched to a gene: 3. Here the CDR3 reads CASSLTSGSIYEQYF. Written as DNA, the CDR3 is TGTGCCAGCAGCTTAACTAGCGGGAGTATCTACGAGCAGTACTTC.

The rearrangement links TRBV2 to TRBJ2-7, with unresolved D. CDR3 size: 11 residues. The V end lost 5 bases, the J end lost 4 bases, and 6 bases lay between the germline ends. Germline CDR1 SNHLY, CDR2 FYNNEI. CDR3 coding DNA: TGTGCCAGCAGTCTTCTTTACGAGCAGTACTTC. Encoded protein: CASSLLYEQYF.

The chain has TRBV25-1 and TRBJ2-5; possible D gene TRBD2, 6 bases. Germline loops: CDR1 MGHDK, CDR2 SYGVNS. The CDR3 spans 16 residues. V was clipped by 1 base and J by 1 base, with 13 bases between them. DNA for the CDR3: TGTGCCAGCAGTGAATCGGGAGAAGGGATCCAAGAGACCCAGTACTTC. It yields the protein CASSESGEGIQETQYF. Based on the CDR3 plus reference TRBV25-1 and TRBJ2-5, the full variable domain is EADIYQTPRYLVIGTGKKITLECSQTMGHDKMYWYQQDPGMELHLIHYSYGVNSTEKGDLSSESTVSRIRTEHFPLTLESARPSHTSQYLCASSESGEGIQETQYFGPGTRLLVL.

The gene calls are TRBV7-9 and TRBJ1-4, with D possibly matching TRBD1 (6 bases). Trimming took off 7 bases at V and 2 bases at J, with 11 bases between the two ends. CDR1 SEHNR and CDR2 FQNEAQ come from the germline V gene (reference sequence). CDR3 length equals 14 residues. CDR3 protein: CASKGDRTNEKLFF. CDR3 DNA sequence: TGTGCCAGCAAGGGGGATAGGACTAATGAAAAACTGTTTTTT.

As concerns this clone: Other DNA sequences in this specimen translate into the identical CDR3. The CDR3 DNA sequence: TGTGCCAGCAGCGTAGGAGCGGGTAGCTCCTACGAGCAGTACTTC. This encodes CASSVGAGSSYEQYF. The J gene is TRBJ2-7, the V gene TRBV9, with D possibly being TRBD2 (6 bases). This CDR3 region has 15 residues. V lost 0 bases and J lost 0, with 10 bases in between. Germline V gene lookup returns CDR1 SGDLS and CDR2 YYNGEE.

The chain recombines TRBV9 with TRBJ2-1; TRBD2 matches at 10 bases. Losses at the gene ends were 4 bases for V and 7 bases for J; bases not matched to a gene: 11. The germline CDR1 and CDR2 sequences are SGDLS and YYNGEE. The CDR3 is 16 residues long. The CDR3 DNA follows: TGTGCCAGCAGCCCGAGACCAGCGGGAGGGTGGAATGAGCAGTTCTTC. This codes for CASSPRPAGGWNEQFF.

This chain joins TRBV19 and TRBJ2-6; D unresolved. Trimming shortened V by 1 base and J by 1 base, and 8 bases separated the two germline ends. The CDR3 runs to 16 residues. Germline CDR1 LNHDA, CDR2 SQIVND (reference sequence). The CDR3 reads CASSIATVSGANVLTF. The CDR3 nucleotides are TGTGCCAGTAGTATAGCTACGGTTTCTGGGGCCAACGTCCTGACTTTC.

This clone occurred a few times. The chain recombines TRBV7-9 with TRBJ2-1; the match to TRBD1 covers 9 bases. Germline trimming cut 4 bases from V and 8 bases from J; bases unmatched to any gene: 0. The germline gives CDR1 SEHNR, CDR2 FQNEAQ (reference sequence). This CDR3 region has 12 residues. The CDR3 reads CASSWTGDEQFF. DNA of the CDR3: TGTGCCAGCAGCTGGACAGGGGATGAGCAGTTCTTC.

The J gene is TRBJ1-5, the V gene TRBV4-1, with D tentatively TRBD1 (5 bases). V was shortened by 3 bases and J by 2 bases, with 20 bases between the two germline ends. The CDR3 is 18 residues long. Germline V gene data show CDR1 as MGHRA and CDR2 as YSYEKL. The CDR3 here is CASSQQTQELGGNQPQHF. Written as DNA, the CDR3 is TGCGCCAGCAGCCAGCAAACACAGGAACTAGGGGGCAATCAGCCCCAGCATTTT.

This rearrangement joins TRBV6-6 to TRBJ2-7, with 8 nucleotides matching TRBD1. V lost 0 bases, J lost 5 bases, and 9 bases stayed unmatched. The CDR3 has 16 residues. The germline gives CDR1 MNHNY, CDR2 SVGAGI (reference sequence). The CDR3: CASSYSIGQGLDEQYF. DNA of the CDR3: TGTGCCAGCAGTTACTCGATCGGACAGGGTCTCGACGAGCAGTACTTC.

The chain carries TRBV15 and TRBJ2-5; 8 bases align to TRBD2. Germline-derived CDR1 and CDR2 are LNHNV and YYDKDF (reference sequence). The CDR3 has 15 residues. The junction had 9 bases not matched to a gene; V was cut back by 8 bases and J by 1 base. For the CDR3, the DNA is TGTGCCACCCAAAATCTAGCGGGTACCCAAGAGACCCAGTACTTC. Amino acid sequence: CATQNLAGTQETQYF.

The chain joins TRBV7-9 to TRBJ1-1, with TRBD1 as a possible D gene (6 bases). The CDR3 has 14 amino acids. With 5 bases removed from V and 1 base from J, the gap between germline ends came to 11 bases. Germline loops: CDR1 SEHNR, CDR2 FQNEAQ (reference sequence). CDR3 bases: TGTGCCAGCAGCCGGGGCAGGGGGAACACTGAAGCTTTCTTT. Translation gives CASSRGRGNTEAFF.

V gene TRBV7-9 combines with J gene TRBJ1-6, with 7 bases identical to TRBD1. With 1 base clipped from V and 5 bases from J, the junction kept 8 bases outside the gene matches. Germline CDR1 and CDR2: SEHNR and FQNEAQ (reference sequence). CDR3 length equals 17 residues. The CDR3 region has the DNA TGTGCCAGCAGCTTAGGACACAGGGGTCGGAATAATTCACCCCTCCACTTT. It codes for CASSLGHRGRNNSPLHF.

The chain carries TRBV6-5 and TRBJ2-2, with 11 bases fitting TRBD1. Germline values: CDR1 MNHEY, CDR2 SVGAGI. The ends lost 5 bases at V and 4 bases at J; junction bases unmatched: 3. The CDR3 has 15 residues. This chain's CDR3 is CASSLDRGRTGELFF. Here the CDR3 DNA reads TGTGCCAGCAGTCTGGACAGGGGGCGCACCGGGGAGCTGTTTTTT.

The J gene is TRBJ2-7, the V gene TRBV2, with D perhaps TRBD1 (6 bases). Germline assignment: CDR1 SNHLY and CDR2 FYNNEI. CDR3 size: 13 residues. The germline V and J ends were trimmed by 1 base and 3 bases, with 7 bases remaining between them. CDR3 sequence: CASSEDRVYEQYF. In DNA, the CDR3 is TGTGCCAGCAGTGAAGACAGGGTCTACGAGCAGTACTTC.

V usage is TRBV4-2 and J usage is TRBJ2-7, with 7 bases lining up with TRBD1. V lost 0 bases and J lost 3; bases outside the gene matches: 5. CDR3 length: 15 amino acids. Germline CDR1 and CDR2: LGHNA and YNFKEQ. The CDR3 spells CASSQDTRTGYEQYF. The CDR3 region has the DNA TGTGCCAGCAGCCAAGATACCAGGACAGGCTACGAGCAGTACTTC.

With regard to this clone: Distinct nucleotide sequences in the sample also encode this CDR3. V is TRBV27 and J is TRBJ2-6; no reliable D call. The CDR3 spans 15 residues. The V end was cut by 0 bases, the J end by 1 base, with 4 bases between. Germline V gene lookup returns CDR1 MNHEY and CDR2 SMNVEV (reference sequence). The CDR3 sequence is CASSLSPSGANVLTF. The CDR3 DNA reads TGTGCCAGCAGTTTATCCCCGTCTGGGGCCAACGTCCTGACTTTC.

V usage is TRBV6-6 and J usage is TRBJ2-7; D may be TRBD2 (6 bases). This CDR3 spans 15 amino acids. The ends were cut back, 0 bases at V and 6 bases at J, with 15 bases in the middle. CDR1 is MNHNY, CDR2 SVGAGI, per germline (reference sequence). DNA of the CDR3: TGTGCCAGCAGTTACTCGGGGGGTAATAGCGGCGAGCAGTACTTC. This gives the protein CASSYSGGNSGEQYF.

The chain has TRBV29-1 and TRBJ1-1; D is uncertain. Germline V gene sequence: CDR1 SQVTM, CDR2 ANQGSEA. Trimming removed 3 bases from V and 10 bases from J, with 9 bases in between. This CDR3 has 10 residues. Here the CDR3 DNA reads TGCAGCGTTGATTTTCGGGGAGCTTTCTTT. Protein: CSVDFRGAFF.

The chain employs TRBV4-1 and TRBJ2-1; no firm D call. Between the trimmed V and J ends, which lost 1 base and 6 bases, there was a span of 7 bases. CDR1 is MGHRA and CDR2 is YSYEKL in the germline V gene. The CDR3 is 13 residues long. CDR3 in amino acids: CASSQGPPNEQFF. The CDR3 nucleotides are TGCGCCAGCAGCCAAGGGCCCCCCAATGAGCAGTTCTTC.

The chain links TRBV7-9 to TRBJ2-1, with TRBD2 matching over 11 bases. J was trimmed by 7 bases and V by 3 bases; bases with no gene match: 8. Germline V gene data show CDR1 as SEHNR and CDR2 as FQNEAQ (reference sequence). The CDR3 sequence is 16 residues long. The CDR3 coding sequence is TGTGCCAGCAGCTTCCCGACTAGCGGGATTAGAAATGAGCAGTTCTTC. This codes for CASSFPTSGIRNEQFF.

The chain is built from TRBV28 and TRBJ2-7, with D perhaps matching TRBD1 or TRBD2 (5 bases each). V was shortened by 7 bases and J by 5 bases, with 18 bases between the two germline ends. Germline V gene lookup returns CDR1 MDHEN and CDR2 SYDVKM. CDR3 size: 14 residues. CDR3 amino acids: CASNKGTDPHEQYF. The CDR3 DNA reads TGTGCCAGCAATAAGGGGACGGATCCCCACGAGCAGTACTTC.

This chain joins TRBV28 and TRBJ2-4; 10 positions match TRBD1. CDR1 is MDHEN and CDR2 is SYDVKM in the germline V gene. V shed 6 bases, J shed 4 bases, and the junction held 3 bases outside the gene matches. This CDR3 has 14 residues. CDR3 DNA: TGTGCCAGCAGGCCGGGACAGGGGAAAAACATTCAGTACTTC. It translates to CASRPGQGKNIQYF.

The chain recombines TRBV18 with TRBJ2-5; tentatively, D is TRBD1 (6 bases). Trimming pared 6 bases from V and 0 bases from J, leaving 11 bases between. Looked up from germline, CDR1 is KGHSH and CDR2 is LQKENI. This CDR3 comprises 14 residues. The CDR3 DNA sequence: TGTGCCAGCTCCGCGGACAGTAACCAAGAGACCCAGTACTTC. Protein sequence: CASSADSNQETQYF.

The genes are TRBV9 and TRBJ2-3; possible D gene TRBD2, 5 bases. The V and J ends lost 4 bases and 0 bases respectively, with 12 bases between them. Germline V gene data show CDR1 as SGDLS and CDR2 as YYNGEE. The CDR3 runs to 15 residues. CDR3 loop: CASSNLRTSTDTQYF. DNA of the CDR3: TGTGCCAGCAGCAACCTTAGGACTAGCACAGATACGCAGTATTTT.

V usage is TRBV7-2 and J usage is TRBJ2-1, with D unclear. CDR3 length: 16 residues. V lost 5 bases to trimming and J lost 0 bases, with 14 bases between them. Germline V gene data show CDR1 as SGHTA and CDR2 as FQGNSA. The CDR3 protein is CASSPRTGSSYNEQFF. DNA for the CDR3: TGTGCCAGCAGCCCCAGGACGGGCAGCTCCTACAATGAGCAGTTCTTC. Complete variable domain (other parts from reference TRBV7-2 and TRBJ2-1): GAGVSQSPSNKVTEKGKDVELRCDPISGHTALYWYRQSLGQGLEFLIYFQGNSAPDKSGLPSDRFSAERTGGSVSTLTIQRTQQEDSAVYLCASSPRTGSSYNEQFFGPGTRLTVL.

The J gene is TRBJ1-4, the V gene TRBV11-2; TRBD1 matches at 8 bases. The CDR3 sequence is 17 residues long. Germline V gene sequence: CDR1 SGHAT, CDR2 FQNNGV. The junction had 6 bases not matched to a gene; V was cut back by 0 bases and J by 3 bases. The CDR3 region is CASSLDPGGAANEKLFF. The CDR3 DNA follows: TGTGCCAGCAGCTTAGATCCAGGGGGCGCGGCTAATGAAAAACTGTTTTTT.